The clone carrying this TCR beta chain has just one count. What it binds is not known. From germline, CDR1 is SNHLY and CDR2 FYNNEI. The V gene end was trimmed by 6 bases and the J gene end by 3 bases; junction bases not matched to a gene: 7. The CDR3 totals 14 residues. Profiling relied on immunoSEQ multiplex PCR, and the TCRdb table lists in-frame clones only, not all of them. The repertoire has roughly 1 million clones, around four fifths of them found once; the top ten carry 1.4% to 1.5%. These data come from a study of shared clonotypes between healthy human individuals. Broader study findings: Four donors shared around 5.2% of their naive CD4 clonotypes.

V is TRBV2 and J is TRBJ1-2; 7 positions agree with TRBD1. Source material: memory CD4+ T cells sorted from blood. Subset meaning: CD45RA-negative fraction. This clonotype was sampled from a man younger than 35 in good health. The DNA of the CDR3 is TGTGCCAGCAGGGCCCTCGGACAGGACTATGGCTACACCTTC. Its protein product is CASRALGQDYGYTF.